This TCR beta chain was captured by sequencing in a study of T cell changes during pregnancy in multiple sclerosis. The method was immunoSEQ multiplex PCR; TCRdb's version includes in-frame clones alone and lacks a portion of them. The table lists tens of thousands of clones, about 90% of them singletons. This TCR was sampled from a female donor with multiple sclerosis, enrolled in a pregnancy study. The sample consisted of peripheral blood, taken before pregnancy.

The CDR3 is CASSVFRQGSYGYTF. CDR3 coding DNA: TGTGCCAGCAGCGTATTCCGACAGGGGTCCTATGGCTACACCTTC. The rearrangement uses TRBV9 and TRBJ1-2; TRBD1 aligns across 8 bases. The V and J ends lost 1 base and 4 bases, in that order; junction bases with no gene match: 6. Germline lookup yields CDR1 SGDLS and CDR2 YYNGEE. The CDR3 contains 15 residues.